A selection of T cell receptor beta chains follows, all from one sample in a study of blood T cell repertoires in COVID-19. Some clones are missing from TCRdb's copy, which holds only in-frame ones; the method was immunoSEQ multiplex PCR. The table records some 120,000 clones, 88% of them present only once. What was sequenced was peripheral blood. The receptors here all came from a human donor in a cohort sampled during active COVID-19. CDR3s include the opening cysteine and the closing phenylalanine or tryptophan. A D gene is named only where the DNA matches it firmly. The size field is filled for only some rows; it gives once, few, many or a size class.

CDR3aa | CDR3nt | j_gene | d_gene | abundance | v_gene | len
CASSLGFRGGNTIYF | TGTGCCAGCAGCTTGGGGTTCAGGGGTGGAAACACCATATATTTT | TRBJ1-3 | - | - | TRBV5-4 | 15
CASSIVQGADGELFF | TGTGCCAGTAGTATCGTACAGGGGGCGGACGGGGAGCTGTTTTTT | TRBJ2-2 | TRBD1 | - | TRBV19 | 15
CASSILAGGTDTQYF | TGTGCCAGTAGTATCCTAGCGGGCGGCACAGATACGCAGTATTTT | TRBJ2-3 | TRBD2 | - | TRBV19 | 15
CASSQDRTTKTQYF | TGTGCCAGCAGCCAAGATAGGACTACGAAGACCCAGTACTTC | TRBJ2-5 | - | - | TRBV3-1/TRBV3-2 | 14
CASSQQDDSPLHF | TGTGCCAGCAGCCAACAGGATGATTCACCCCTCCACTTT | TRBJ1-6 | - | - | TRBV3-1/TRBV3-2 | 13
CASSPGTELQPQHF | TGTGCCAGCAGTCCCGGGACAGAGTTACAGCCCCAGCATTTT | TRBJ1-5 | TRBD1 | - | TRBV2 | 14
CASSLSTGGSNQPQHF | TGTGCCAGCAGCCTCTCCACAGGGGGTAGCAATCAGCCCCAGCATTTT | TRBJ1-5 | TRBD1 | - | TRBV3-1/TRBV3-2 | 16
CSASGTYTGELFF | TGCAGCGCGTCAGGGACTTACACCGGGGAGCTGTTTTTT | TRBJ2-2 | - | - | TRBV29-1 | 13
CASSLGPGGFGNTIYF | TGCGCCAGCAGCTTGGGGCCAGGGGGCTTTGGAAACACCATATATTTT | TRBJ1-3 | TRBD1 | - | TRBV5-1 | 16
CASSLEVYGGEETQYF | TGTGCCAGCAGCTTAGAGGTGTACGGGGGGGAAGAGACCCAGTACTTC | TRBJ2-5 | TRBD2 | - | TRBV7-6 | 16
CASSQESGRQSTDTQYF | TGCGCCAGCAGCCAAGAATCAGGCAGACAAAGCACAGATACGCAGTATTTT | TRBJ2-3 | - | - | TRBV4-1 | 17
CASSQDSSGLAGEQYF | TGTGCCAGCAGCCAAGACTCATCCGGACTAGCGGGTGAGCAGTACTTC | TRBJ2-7 | TRBD2 | - | TRBV3-1/TRBV3-2 | 16
CASSPRGQVLLGETQYF | TGTGCCAGCAGCCCGAGGGGACAGGTCCTTCTGGGGGAGACCCAGTACTTC | TRBJ2-5 | TRBD1 | - | TRBV7-9 | 17
CASSLDPGQGDEKLFF | TGTGCCAGCAGCCTCGACCCGGGACAGGGGGATGAAAAACTGTTTTTT | TRBJ1-4 | TRBD1 | few | TRBV7-9 | 16
CASSLDGRGQYF | TGTGCCAGCAGCTTAGACGGGAGGGGGCAGTATTTT | TRBJ2-3 | TRBD2 | - | TRBV7-2 | 12
CASTPGGENTEAFF | TGTGCCAGTACCCCGGGCGGGGAGAACACTGAAGCTTTCTTT | TRBJ1-1 | - | once | TRBV19 | 14
CASSSNIGDEQFF | TGCGCCAGCAGCTCGAACATAGGGGATGAGCAGTTCTTC | TRBJ2-1 | - | - | TRBV5-1 | 13